Listed below are T cell receptor beta chains from one sample, sequenced in a study of regulatory T cells in long-lasting Graves disease. A single record per CDR3 protein comes from TCRdb applying MiXCR to the multiplex PCR reads. The sample shows roughly 510,000 distinct CDR3 sequences, about 15% of them seen only once. The data were also submitted as part of a second study, on T cells in Graves' hyperthyroidism and ophthalmopathy.

The sample was peripheral blood mononuclear cells (PBMCs), taken at new diagnosis, from a patient treated with antithyroid drugs. The source is a man aged 18 to 29 with Graves disease. Both conserved end residues are part of each CDR3. The D gene is left open where the match is weak. The size of a clone is reported for some rows only, either as once, few or many, or as a class for expanded clones.

TRBV19	TRBD2	few	TRBJ2-4	TGTGCCAGTAGTATTAGTAGCGGGAGGCCCAAAAACATTCAGTACTTC	CASSISSGRPKNIQYF
TRBV12-3/TRBV12-4	-	many	TRBJ2-7	TGTGCCAGCAGTTCAACAGGTTACGAGCAGTACTTC	CASSSTGYEQYF
TRBV19	-	-	TRBJ1-1	TGTGCCAGTAGTGTACGGTCCCCCCTGAACACTGAAGCTTTCTTT	CASSVRSPLNTEAFF
TRBV11-2	-	many	TRBJ2-2	TGTGCCAGCAGCTACTGGCAGACCGGGGAGCTGTTTTTT	CASSYWQTGELFF
TRBV27	-	-	TRBJ2-1	TGTGCCAGCAGCCAAGCCTTCCATGAGCAGTTCTTC	CASSQAFHEQFF
TRBV4-1	TRBD2	-	TRBJ2-7	TGCGCCAGCAGGGCGGCGGGAGCAGCCTACGAGCAGTACTTC	CASRAAGAAYEQYF
TRBV28	-	few	TRBJ2-7	TGTGCCAGCGAGGGGGGACTGGATCCCTACGAGCAGTACTTC	CASEGGLDPYEQYF
TRBV11-2	-	many	TRBJ1-2	TGTGCCAGCACTTTGACGGCTAACTATGGCTACACCTTC	CASTLTANYGYTF
TRBV28	-	many	TRBJ1-3	TGTGCCAGCAGTTTCGGTCGGAACTCTGGAAACACCATATATTTT	CASSFGRNSGNTIYF
TRBV20-1	-	-	TRBJ2-1	TGCAGTGCTAGATCCGTCCGAAATGAGCAGTTCTTC	CSARSVRNEQFF
TRBV27	TRBD1	many	TRBJ1-2	TGTGCCAGCAGTTGGGGACAGGGGATCGGTGGCTACACCTTC	CASSWGQGIGGYTF
TRBV5-1	-	many	TRBJ1-1	TGTGCCAGCAGCCCGGACAGATTGAACACTGAAGCTTTCTTT	CASSPDRLNTEAFF
TRBV12-3/TRBV12-4	-	many	TRBJ1-1	TGTGCCAGCAGTTTTGGGGAGGTCACTGAAGCTTTCTTT	CASSFGEVTEAFF
TRBV19	TRBD1	-	TRBJ1-2	TGTGCCAGTACAAGACAGGGCTCTGGCTACACCTTC	CASTRQGSGYTF
TRBV29-1	TRBD1	many	TRBJ1-1	TGCAGCGTTGGGGGGACAGGGGCCACTGAAGCTTTCTTT	CSVGGTGATEAFF
TRBV5-5	-	-	TRBJ1-1	TGTGCCAGCAGCCCAGGTGAATCCAACACTGAAGCTTTCTTT	CASSPGESNTEAFF
TRBV30	TRBD1	many	TRBJ1-5	TGTGCCTGGAAGAGACAGGGGCAGGCGGGCAATCAGCCCCAGCATTTT	CAWKRQGQAGNQPQHF
TRBV5-1	-	many	TRBJ2-5	TGCGCCAGCAGCGGTGGGACACAGCAAGAGACCCAGTACTTC	CASSGGTQQETQYF
TRBV9	-	-	TRBJ2-7	TGTGCCAGCAGCGTAGATGGGGAGACCTACGAGCAGTACTTC	CASSVDGETYEQYF
TRBV19	-	-	TRBJ1-3	TGTGCCAGTAGCGACAGGAAGCGGAACACCATATATTTT	CASSDRKRNTIYF
TRBV5-1	-	many	TRBJ1-2	TGCGCCAGCAGCTCCAGGACACAAAACTATGGCTACACCTTC	CASSSRTQNYGYTF
TRBV20-1	-	many	TRBJ2-7	TGCAGTGCTAGAAGGATTGGTACTTTCGCCGAGCAGTACTTC	CSARRIGTFAEQYF
TRBV20-1	-	few	TRBJ2-1	TGCAGTGCTACCCCAGGTAGCGCTGAGCAGTTCTTC	CSATPGSAEQFF
TRBV3-1	-	-	TRBJ1-3	TGTGCCAGCAGCCAGGGACCGCGAAACACCATATATTTT	CASSQGPRNTIYF
TRBV28	-	many	TRBJ2-1	TGTGCCAGCGGGTTCGGCGGGTTTAGGTACAATGAGCAGTTCTTC	CASGFGGFRYNEQFF
TRBV11-3	-	-	TRBJ2-7	TGTGCCAGCAGCTCACTGGGGTCTCAGTACTTC	CASSSLGSQYF
TRBV11-3	TRBD2	few	TRBJ2-1	TGTGCCAGCAGCCGCGTACTAGCGGGAGGCTACAATGAGCAGTTCTTC	CASSRVLAGGYNEQFF
TRBV6-1	TRBD1	few	TRBJ2-7	TGTGCCAGCAGAAACAGGGGGGAATCCTACGAGCAGTACTTC	CASRNRGESYEQYF
TRBV7-7	-	-	TRBJ2-4	TGTGCTAGCAGCTTAGCTATAGGAACAGCGGATGAGGGTCTAGCCAAAAACATTCAGTACTTC	CASSLAIGTADEGLAKNIQYF
TRBV6-2/TRBV6-3	-	-	TRBJ2-5	TGTGCCAGCAGTTACGCACAGGGAAACGGAGAGACCCAGTACTTC	CASSYAQGNGETQYF
TRBV7-9	-	-	TRBJ2-1	TGTGCCAGCAGCGCCTACTACAATGAGCAGTTCTTC	CASSAYYNEQFF
TRBV29-1	-	-	TRBJ2-2	TGCAGCGTTGCTGTGCAGTGGGGCTCCGGGGAGCTGTTTTTT	CSVAVQWGSGELFF
TRBV7-9	-	many	TRBJ2-3	TGTGCCAGCAGCTATAGGGGATCCCCAGATACGCAGTATTTT	CASSYRGSPDTQYF
TRBV5-1	-	-	TRBJ1-5	TGCGCCAGCAGCTTGGCCGCTGGGCACAATCAGCCCCAGCATTTT	CASSLAAGHNQPQHF
TRBV6-2/TRBV6-3	-	-	TRBJ2-1	TGTGCCAGCAGTTACATCGGGCCCGCCAACAATGAGCAGTTCTTC	CASSYIGPANNEQFF
TRBV7-8	TRBD2	-	TRBJ2-5	TGTGCCAGCAGCTTAGCCGCCAGCGGGAGGCCATGGGAGACCCAGTACTTC	CASSLAASGRPWETQYF
TRBV14	TRBD2	-	TRBJ2-1	TGTGCCAGCAGCCCCGCCAGGCTAGCGGATTCCTACAATGAGCAGTTCTTC	CASSPARLADSYNEQFF
TRBV12-3/TRBV12-4	-	few	TRBJ1-5	TGTGCCAGCAGTTTATCAGCGGGCCAGCATTTT	CASSLSAGQHF
TRBV2	-	many	TRBJ1-4	TGTGCCAGCATCAGTACGGGGGTGAAACTGTTTTTT	CASISTGVKLFF
TRBV30	TRBD1	-	TRBJ1-6	TGTGCCTGGAGCACCGGGACAGGGGATTCACCCCTCCACTTT	CAWSTGTGDSPLHF
TRBV5-1	-	-	TRBJ2-7	TGCGCCAGCAGCTTGGGGGGGCAGCAGGGCGAGCAGTACTTC	CASSLGGQQGEQYF
TRBV9	TRBD2	-	TRBJ2-3	TGTGCCAGCAGCACTAGCGGGTCCTCCCCAGATACGCAGTATTTT	CASSTSGSSPDTQYF
TRBV2	TRBD2	many	TRBJ2-1	TGTGCCAGCAAGCGGGAGGGGGAGAGAAATGAGCAGTTCTTC	CASKREGERNEQFF
TRBV12-5	TRBD1	many	TRBJ1-5	TGTGCTAGTGGTCGACGGACAGGGCGGCATCAGCCCCAGCATTTT	CASGRRTGRHQPQHF
TRBV28	-	many	TRBJ2-5	TGTGCCAGCAGTTTCGTAGCATCAGAGACCCAGTACTTC	CASSFVASETQYF
TRBV7-2	-	few	TRBJ2-1	TGTGCCAGCAGCTTAGCACCGACAGGGAGGGGCAATGAGCAGTTCTTC	CASSLAPTGRGNEQFF
TRBV5-1	TRBD2	many	TRBJ2-5	TGCGCCAGCAGCTCCGGGACTAGCGGGAGGGGAGAAGAGACCCAGTACTTC	CASSSGTSGRGEETQYF
TRBV20-1	TRBD2	-	TRBJ2-7	TGCAGTGCCCCGATCGGGACTAGCAAGGAGCAGTACTTC	CSAPIGTSKEQYF
TRBV30	-	many	TRBJ2-1	TGTGCCTGGAGTGTAGCGGCGAGTCGATACAATGAGCAGTTCTTC	CAWSVAASRYNEQFF
TRBV11-2	-	many	TRBJ2-1	TGTGCCAGCAGCTTATGGGCGGTCAAAGATTACAATGAGCAGTTCTTC	CASSLWAVKDYNEQFF
TRBV6-1	-	many	TRBJ1-5	TGTGCCAGCAGTCCCGAAGCAGGGAGCAATCAGCCCCAGCATTTT	CASSPEAGSNQPQHF
TRBV7-8	TRBD1	many	TRBJ2-7	TGTGCCAGCAGCTTCCCCGGGACAGCACCCTACGAGCAGTACTTC	CASSFPGTAPYEQYF
TRBV4-2	-	-	TRBJ2-3	TGTGCCAGCAGCCAAACGGGAGTAGGGATCCGTACAGATACGCAGTATTTT	CASSQTGVGIRTDTQYF
TRBV5-6	TRBD2	few	TRBJ2-5	TGTGCCAGCAGCTTGGCCAAGCGGGAGGGCCGGGAGACCCAGTACTTC	CASSLAKREGRETQYF
TRBV6-1	TRBD2	-	TRBJ2-1	TGTGCCAGCAGGCCTATTGTGCGGGAGGGGTCGATATACAATGAGCAGTTCTTC	CASRPIVREGSIYNEQFF